Listed below are T cell receptor beta chains from one sample, sequenced in a study of blood T cells in healthy people across ages. TCRdb re-derived calls from the 5' RACE reads in MiXCR, one entry per CDR3 protein. The sample lists roughly 1,000,000 distinct CDR3 sequences, under 30% occurring once. The same sample was also studied in work on T cells of mothers and their children.

The specimen sequenced was blood. These receptors all come from a girl aged 2 to 9 in good health. Each CDR3 is given with its conserved first and last residue. D genes are given only for firm matches. Part of the rows lack a size; the others show once, few, many or a class for expanded clones.

>few|TRBV5-6|14|TRBD1|TRBJ2-5
TGTGCCAGCAGCTTGATGGACAGGGGCGAGACCCAGTACTTC
CASSLMDRGETQYF
>NA|TRBV7-9|16|TRBD2|TRBJ2-3
TGTGCCAGCAGCTTTGTCGGGACTAGCTTCGGAGATACGCAGTATTTT
CASSFVGTSFGDTQYF
>few|TRBV14|15|TRBD2|TRBJ2-3
TGTGCCAGCAGCCGGGCCCCGGGGGGGTTCGATACGCAGTATTTT
CASSRAPGGFDTQYF
>NA|TRBV5-1|17|TRBD1|TRBJ1-1
TGCGCCAGCAGCTTAAGCCTCAGGGGGGCGATGAACACTGAAGCTTTCTTT
CASSLSLRGAMNTEAFF
>NA|TRBV7-2|16|TRBD2|TRBJ2-3
TGTGCCAGCAGCTTATTATCCCATAGCGGGGGAGATACGCAGTATTTT
CASSLLSHSGGDTQYF
>NA|TRBV29-1|12|TRBD1|TRBJ2-5
TGCAGCGTGGACAGGGGGGGAGAGACCCAGTACTTC
CSVDRGGETQYF
>NA|TRBV11-1|14|TRBD2|TRBJ2-7
TGTGCCAGCAGCTTCGCGGGGGAAGCCTACGAGCAGTACTTC
CASSFAGEAYEQYF
>NA|TRBV6-1|13|NA|TRBJ2-7
TGTGCCAGCACCGTCCCAGCCTCCTACGAGCAGTACTTC
CASTVPASYEQYF
>NA|TRBV9|13|TRBD1|TRBJ2-1
TGTGCCAGCAGCGCTTCCGGGACAGGGGTGCAGTTCTTC
CASSASGTGVQFF
>many|TRBV6-5|13|NA|TRBJ2-7
TGTGCCAGCAGTTACGGAGCGGCGGCTGAGCAGTACTTC
CASSYGAAAEQYF
>few|TRBV6-5|14|NA|TRBJ1-1
TGTGCCAGCAGTTACACCGAATTGAACACTGAAGCTTTCTTT
CASSYTELNTEAFF
>few|TRBV28|16|NA|TRBJ2-7
TGTGCCAGCAGTTTAGACATTGCGAGCAGCTCCTACGAGCAGTACTTC
CASSLDIASSSYEQYF
>few|TRBV9|12|TRBD2|TRBJ2-7
TGTGCCAGCAGCGGGGCGGGAGGCGAGCAGTACTTC
CASSGAGGEQYF
>NA|TRBV4-1|15|NA|TRBJ2-5
TGCGCCAGCGCCCTAGGAGGGACTGGGCAAGAGACCCAGTACTTC
CASALGGTGQETQYF
>few|TRBV28|12|NA|TRBJ1-2
TGTGCCAGCAGGCAGCAGCTCTATGGCTACACCTTC
CASRQQLYGYTF
>many|TRBV7-3|13|NA|TRBJ2-5
TGTGCCAGCAGCTTAACAGTTCGAGAGACCCAGTACTTC
CASSLTVRETQYF
>NA|TRBV12-3/TRBV12-4|15|NA|TRBJ1-5
TGTGCCAGCAGTTTGGTCGGGCCAGTAGATCAGCCCCAGCATTTT
CASSLVGPVDQPQHF
>NA|TRBV15|15|NA|TRBJ1-4
TGTGCCACCGGGCAGGCGGCCTTGAAGAGTGAAAAACTGTTTTTT
CATGQAALKSEKLFF
>NA|TRBV13|16|NA|TRBJ2-7
TGTGCCAGCAGCTCAGGGTCGGGGACCTCGTCTTACGAGCAGTACTTC
CASSSGSGTSSYEQYF
>few|TRBV28|15|NA|TRBJ2-7
TGTGCCAGCAGACCTACGGGGTCTTTTTCGTACGAGCAGTACTTC
CASRPTGSFSYEQYF
>few|TRBV27|13|NA|TRBJ2-2
TGTGCCAGCAGTTTATCGATGACCGGGGAGCTGTTTTTT
CASSLSMTGELFF
>NA|TRBV6-2/TRBV6-3|13|NA|TRBJ1-2
TGTGCCAGCGGGCAGTCCAAGGGATATGGCTACACCTTC
CASGQSKGYGYTF
>few|TRBV7-2|14|NA|TRBJ2-3
TGTGCCAGCAGAGACGGGTCGGGCGCAGATACGCAGTATTTT
CASRDGSGADTQYF
>NA|TRBV2|11|NA|TRBJ1-2
TGTGCCAGCGGGGAGACTTGGGGCTACACCTTC
CASGETWGYTF
>few|TRBV28|14|NA|TRBJ2-2
TGTGCCAGCAGTTCCTCTGGCCCCACCGGGGAGCTGTTTTTT
CASSSSGPTGELFF
>NA|TRBV5-4|17|TRBD2|TRBJ2-7
TGTGCCAGCAGCTCAGGGACTAGCGCCCGAGCCTCCTACGAGCAGTACTTC
CASSSGTSARASYEQYF
>few|TRBV7-9|16|NA|TRBJ2-2
TGTGCCAGCAGCTCGACAGCACGGGCCAACACCGGGGAGCTGTTTTTT
CASSSTARANTGELFF
>NA|TRBV29-1|14|NA|TRBJ2-5
TGCAGCGCCCAAACTAGACAGCCACAAGAGACCCAGTACTTC
CSAQTRQPQETQYF
>few|TRBV18|14|TRBD2|TRBJ2-1
TGTGCCAGCTCACCACTAGCGGGAGAGAAGGAGCAGTTCTTC
CASSPLAGEKEQFF
>few|TRBV20-1|16|TRBD1|TRBJ1-5
TGCAGTGCGAGAGGGAGTAGGGGGACAGACAATCAGCCCCAGCATTTT
CSARGSRGTDNQPQHF
>NA|TRBV2|14|TRBD1|TRBJ1-1
TGTGCCAGCAGGGGGGACAGGCCGAACACTGAAGCTTTCTTT
CASRGDRPNTEAFF
>NA|TRBV12-3/TRBV12-4|14|NA|TRBJ2-7
TGTGCCAGCAGTCCTTCCGACAGGCGCTACGAGCAGTACTTC
CASSPSDRRYEQYF
>few|TRBV3-1|16|NA|TRBJ1-4
TGTGCCAGCAGCCATGATGGGGGACCCGAAGGCGAAAAACTGTTTTTT
CASSHDGGPEGEKLFF
>few|TRBV28|13|NA|TRBJ2-5
TGTGCCAGCACATGGGGGTACCAAGAGACCCAGTACTTC
CASTWGYQETQYF
>many|TRBV7-9|10|NA|TRBJ2-3
TGTGCCAGCAGTTTGGGTACGCAGTATTTT
CASSLGTQYF
>few|TRBV28|13|NA|TRBJ2-4
TGTGCCAGCAGTCGATCCTGGACGGGATTTCAGTACTTC
CASSRSWTGFQYF
>many|TRBV27|13|NA|TRBJ2-6
TGTGCCAGCAGTTTATCTGGGGCCAACGTCCTGACTTTC
CASSLSGANVLTF
>few|TRBV20-1|15|NA|TRBJ2-5
TGCAGTGCTAGAACTGGGTCCCACTCCTACAATGAGCAGTCCTTC
CSARTGSHSYNEQSF
>few|TRBV7-8|13|TRBD1|TRBJ2-5
TGTGCCAGCAGCGGGACAGTTGAAGAGACCCAGTACTTC
CASSGTVEETQYF
>NA|TRBV24-1|13|NA|TRBJ2-3
TGTGCCACCCGGGGGAAGTGGATAGATACGCAGTATTTT
CATRGKWIDTQYF
>many|TRBV12-3/TRBV12-4|11|NA|TRBJ2-1
TGTGCCAGCAGCTTGACCAATGAGCAGTTCTTC
CASSLTNEQFF
>few|TRBV28|15|TRBD1|TRBJ1-5
TGTGCCAGCAGTTTATCAGGGGGCCGTAATCAGCCCCAGCATTTT
CASSLSGGRNQPQHF
>NA|TRBV5-6|13|NA|TRBJ2-7
TGTGCCAGCAGCCCGTGGGTGTCGTACGAGCAGTACTTC
CASSPWVSYEQYF
>NA|TRBV3-1|14|TRBD1|TRBJ1-2
TGTGCCAGCGGAGGTCGGGACAGGGCGTATGGCTACACCTTC
CASGGRDRAYGYTF
>few|TRBV5-1|14|NA|TRBJ1-2
TGCGCCAGCAGCTTGGACGGACTACAGGGAGAGGGCACCTTC
CASSLDGLQGEGTF